This TCR beta chain was profiled in a study of blood T cells in healthy people across ages. Broader study findings: The diversity estimates, figures obtained from one million T cells, were considered underestimates.

Deletions cut 2 bases from V and 4 bases from J, with 15 bases between. CDR3 length: 16 amino acids. Concerning this clonotype itself: Its specificity is not known.

A second PCR of roughly 7 to 11 cycles used a sample-barcoded 5' primer and a J-beta primer mix. A 12-random-nucleotide template-switch adaptor tagged each cDNA molecule. TCRdb independently ran MiXCR on the 5' RACE reads; one entry per CDR3 protein. The table includes some 1,500,000 distinct CDR3 sequences, roughly 43% detected once. Specimen: blood. This chain uses TRBV12-3 or TRBV12-4 with TRBJ1-3, with TRBD1 as a possible D gene (5 bases). This receptor was taken from a woman between 18 and 29 years old in good health. CDR3 loop: CASSLNGRRGGNTIYF. CDR3 DNA sequence: TGTGCCAGCAGTTTAAACGGTCGGAGGGGCGGAAACACCATATATTTT.